Following are 21 T cell receptor beta chains from one sample sequenced in a study of B cell selection in AIRE deficiency. Regulatory T cells were sorted as CD4+CD25hiCD127low/negative. Profiling relied on immunoSEQ multiplex PCR, and the TCRdb table lists in-frame clones only, not all of them. The sample gives roughly 24,000 clones, about 90% of which show up once; around 1.1% is in the top ten. Sequencing was performed on CD4+CD25+ Tregs sorted from PBMCs. The source of these receptors is a human donor in good health.

This clone was recorded a few times. This CDR3 is CASSKTPGQGFETQYF. CDR3 sequence (DNA): TGTGCCAGCAGCAAGACACCGGGACAGGGGTTTGAGACCCAGTACTTC. This rearrangement joins TRBV7-7 to TRBJ2-5; 10 nucleotides match TRBD1. J was trimmed by 5 bases and V by 5 bases; bases with no gene match: 11. Germline CDR1 and CDR2: SSHAT and FNYEAQ (reference sequence). The CDR3 runs 16 residues.

This clone has more than one count but fewer than ten. V usage is TRBV6-1 and J usage is TRBJ1-2; D unclear. Germline values: CDR1 MNHNS, CDR2 SASEGT. The CDR3 is 9 residues long. Trimming shortened V by 7 bases and J by 6 bases, and 3 bases separated the two germline ends. CDR3 sequence: CASKNGYTF. DNA for the CDR3: TGTGCCAGCAAGAATGGCTACACCTTC.

The V and J genes are TRBV7-9 and TRBJ1-5, with D hard to call. Germline lookup yields CDR1 SEHNR and CDR2 FQNEAQ (reference sequence). Trimming shortened V by 7 bases and J by 0 bases, and 10 bases separated the two germline ends. The CDR3 consists of 14 residues. In DNA, the CDR3 is TGTGCCAGCAAGATAACAGATAGCAATCAGCCCCAGCATTTT. Protein product: CASKITDSNQPQHF.

The chain employs TRBV7-2 and TRBJ1-2, with D possibly being TRBD1 (6 bases). This CDR3 is 16 amino acids long. V was cut by 1 base and J by 4 bases, with 16 bases left in between. Germline assignment: CDR1 SGHTA and CDR2 FQGNSA. The CDR3 reads CASSLGGGGLIYGYTF. Written as DNA, the CDR3 is TGTGCCAGCAGCTTAGGAGGGGGTGGACTGATCTATGGCTACACCTTC.

J is TRBJ2-3 and V is TRBV29-1; 7 bases match TRBD2. Germline lookup yields CDR1 SQVTM and CDR2 ANQGSEA. The V and J ends lost 7 bases and 4 bases, in that order; junction bases with no gene match: 8. There are 13 residues in the CDR3. The CDR3 is CSAGRGWADTQYF. CDR3 coding DNA: TGCAGCGCTGGGAGGGGTTGGGCAGATACGCAGTATTTT.

This chain joins TRBV5-1 and TRBJ1-4, with 8 positions matching TRBD1. With 4 bases clipped from V and 7 bases from J, the junction kept 3 bases outside the gene matches. The germline V gene encodes CDR1 SGHRS and CDR2 YFSETQ. CDR3 length: 13 amino acids. This CDR3 is CASSPDRGEKLFF. CDR3 coding DNA: TGCGCCAGCAGCCCCGACAGGGGTGAAAAACTGTTTTTT.

V gene TRBV6-1 combines with J gene TRBJ1-6; TRBD1 might be the D (5 bases). CDR1 is MNHNS and CDR2 is SASEGT in the germline V gene. This CDR3 is 14 amino acids long. Trimming took off 6 bases at V and 6 bases at J, with 12 bases between the two ends. The CDR3 DNA is TGTGCCAGCAGACTCCGGGACGGTAATTCACCCCTCCACTTT. This codes for CASRLRDGNSPLHF.

This chain connects TRBV11-2 to TRBJ2-3; no clear D. Trimming pared 1 base from V and 5 bases from J, leaving 7 bases between. The germline CDR1 and CDR2 sequences are SGHAT and FQNNGV. This CDR3 has 13 residues. In nucleotides, the CDR3 is TGTGCCAGCAGCTTAGGTTTCAAAGATACGCAGTATTTT. It specifies CASSLGFKDTQYF.

CDR3 nucleotides: TGTGCCAGCAGCTTTACATTGGAAGGTTCACCCCTCCACTTT. Translated: CASSFTLEGSPLHF. The rearrangement joins TRBV7-2 to TRBJ1-6; D not certain. V lost 3 bases, J lost 9 bases, and 12 bases lay in between. Germline V gives CDR1 SGHTA, CDR2 FQGNSA. CDR3 length equals 14 residues.

This clone showed up just once. The rearrangement uses TRBV19 and TRBJ2-2, with D hard to call. The V gene lost 4 bases and the J gene lost 4 bases, with 7 bases spanning the gap. The germline V gene encodes CDR1 LNHDA and CDR2 SQIVND (reference sequence). This CDR3 spans 13 amino acids. The CDR3 loop reads CASSSTGTGELFF. The CDR3 DNA reads as TGTGCCAGTAGTAGTACGGGCACCGGGGAGCTGTTTTTT.

The V gene is TRBV6-5, the J gene TRBJ1-1; D perhaps matches TRBD1 (5 bases). There are 13 residues in the CDR3. Per germline, CDR1 MNHEY and CDR2 SVGAGI. The V end lost 6 bases, the J end lost 3 bases, and 11 bases lay between the germline ends. The CDR3 DNA is TGTGCCAGCAGGCGGGGGATGGACACTGAAGCTTTCTTT. It codes for CASRRGMDTEAFF.

This rearrangement joins TRBV5-4 to TRBJ1-6, with 8 bases fitting TRBD1. CDR1 and CDR2 from the germline V gene are SGHNT and YYREEE (reference sequence). The junction had 3 bases not matched to a gene; V was cut back by 2 bases and J by 8 bases. This CDR3 contains 14 residues. CDR3 bases: TGTGCCAGCAGCTTCGGACAGGGCGATTCACCCCTCCACTTT. Encoded protein: CASSFGQGDSPLHF.

This clone showed up just once. This chain joins TRBV5-1 and TRBJ2-3, with 8 positions matching TRBD2. The CDR3 is 15 amino acids. Germline V lookup: CDR1 SGHRS, CDR2 YFSETQ. Trimming removed 3 bases from V and 8 bases from J; junction bases left unmatched: 11. The CDR3 bases are TGCGCCAGCAGCTACTCAGCGGGGGCCCAGACTACGCAGTATTTT. The encoded protein is CASSYSAGAQTTQYF. The full variable domain, with the rest looked up from reference TRBV5-1 and TRBJ2-3, is KAGVTQTPRYLIKTRGQQVTLSCSPISGHRSVSWYQQTPGQGLQFLFEYFSETQRNKGNFPGRFSGRQFSNSRSEMNVSTLELGDSALYLCASSYSAGAQTTQYFGPGTRLTVL.

This clone was detected a few times. CDR3 region: CASSYTGMGEAEAFF. DNA of the CDR3: TGTGCCAGCAGTTACACAGGGATGGGAGAAGCTGAAGCTTTCTTT. The rearrangement uses TRBV6-5 and TRBJ1-1; tentatively, D is TRBD1 (6 bases). V was shortened by 2 bases and J by 6 bases, with 16 bases between the two germline ends. Germline lookup yields CDR1 MNHEY and CDR2 SVGAGI. The CDR3 is 15 residues long.

The chain recombines TRBV19 with TRBJ1-2, with TRBD1 as a possible D gene (6 bases). V was shortened by 5 bases and J by 5 bases, with 12 bases between the two germline ends. Germline V CDR1 and CDR2: LNHDA, SQIVND (reference sequence). This CDR3 has 13 residues. DNA of the CDR3: TGTGCCAGTAGTGCTGGGAGGGGGTATGGCTACACCTTC. This codes for CASSAGRGYGYTF.

The J gene is TRBJ1-6, the V gene TRBV5-4; 7 bases fit TRBD1. The CDR3 loop spans 14 amino acids. The trim removed 4 bases at V and 7 bases at J, leaving 5 bases unmatched. Germline V lookup: CDR1 SGHNT, CDR2 YYREEE (reference sequence). The CDR3 spells CASSLRDRNSPLHF. Written as DNA, the CDR3 is TGTGCCAGCAGCCTCCGGGACAGAAATTCACCCCTCCACTTT.

The genes are TRBV11-2 and TRBJ2-2, with TRBD2 identical over 8 bases. This CDR3 has 17 amino acids. Germline trimming cut 0 bases from V and 5 bases from J; bases unmatched to any gene: 8. CDR1 is SGHAT, CDR2 FQNNGV, per germline. The CDR3 DNA reads as TGTGCCAGCAGCTTAGATCCCCTAGCGGGCCTTACCGGGGAGCTGTTTTTT. This encodes CASSLDPLAGLTGELFF.

This chain uses TRBV11-3 with TRBJ2-1; maybe TRBD2 (7 bases). Germline V CDR1 and CDR2: SGHNT, YENEEA. The CDR3 contains 15 residues. V dropped 5 bases and J dropped 2 bases, with 13 bases sitting between them. Here the CDR3 DNA reads TGTGCCAGCAGCCGGGCGGGGGCCCCCTACAATGAGCAGTTCTTC. This encodes CASSRAGAPYNEQFF.

V gene TRBV18 combines with J gene TRBJ2-3; TRBD1 agrees at 10 bases. This CDR3 contains 17 residues. Trimming at V came to 0 bases and at J to 0 bases, leaving 3 bases not matched to a gene. The germline gives CDR1 KGHSH, CDR2 LQKENI. DNA for the CDR3: TGTGCCAGCTCACCACCGACAGGGGGCCTTAGCACAGATACGCAGTATTTT. Protein: CASSPPTGGLSTDTQYF. Based on the CDR3 plus reference TRBV18 and TRBJ2-3, the full variable domain is NAGVMQNPRHLVRRRGQEARLRCSPMKGHSHVYWYRQLPEEGLKFMVYLQKENIIDESGMPKERFSAEFPKEGPSILRIQQVVRGDSAAYFCASSPPTGGLSTDTQYFGPGTRLTVL.

The count of this clone is one. This sequence joins TRBV18 and TRBJ1-1, with TRBD1 as a possible D gene (5 bases). There are 15 residues in the CDR3. Per the germline V gene, CDR1 is KGHSH and CDR2 is LQKENI. Trimming left V 3 bases short and J 4 bases short, with 15 bases between. In DNA, the CDR3 is TGTGCCAGCTCACCCTACCGGGGGGAGGTCACTGAAGCTTTCTTT. Protein product: CASSPYRGEVTEAFF.

The chain carries TRBV4-2 and TRBJ1-1, with 10 bases matching TRBD1. The CDR3 has 18 amino acids. The junction had 11 bases not matched to a gene; V was cut back by 4 bases and J by 0 bases. Germline values: CDR1 LGHNA, CDR2 YNFKEQ. The CDR3 DNA follows: TGTGCCAGCAGCCTGACAGGGGGCAGGATCTTCATGAACACTGAAGCTTTCTTT. Residues: CASSLTGGRIFMNTEAFF.